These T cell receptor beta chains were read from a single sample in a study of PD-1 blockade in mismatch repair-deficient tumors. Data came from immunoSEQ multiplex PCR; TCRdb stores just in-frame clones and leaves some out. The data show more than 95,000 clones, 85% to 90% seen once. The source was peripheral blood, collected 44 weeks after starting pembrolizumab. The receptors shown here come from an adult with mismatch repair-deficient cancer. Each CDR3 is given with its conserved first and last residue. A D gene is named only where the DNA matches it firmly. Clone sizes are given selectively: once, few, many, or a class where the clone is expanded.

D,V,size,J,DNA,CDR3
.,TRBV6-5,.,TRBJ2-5,TGTGCCAGCAGTTCTTCACTAGCTTCAACCGGGGAGACCCAGTACTTC,CASSSSLASTGETQYF
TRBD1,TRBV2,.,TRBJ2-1,TGTGCCAGCAGGGACCGGACAGGGAAAGGTTTTGAGCAGTTCTTC,CASRDRTGKGFEQFF
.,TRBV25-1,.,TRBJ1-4,TGTGCCAGCAGTTCCCACGGCGCGCAGGTTTTTAATGAAAAACTGTTTTTT,CASSSHGAQVFNEKLFF
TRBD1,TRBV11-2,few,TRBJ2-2,TGTGCCAGCAGCTTACATACGACAGGGTTTGCCACCGGGGAGCTGTTTTTT,CASSLHTTGFATGELFF
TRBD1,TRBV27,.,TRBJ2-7,TGTGCCAGCAGTTCACCGGGACAGGGGTTGAGGTACGAGCAGTACTTC,CASSSPGQGLRYEQYF
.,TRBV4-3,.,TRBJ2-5,TGCGCCAGCAGCCAACCCCAGGGCGGCCAAGAGACCCAGTACTTC,CASSQPQGGQETQYF
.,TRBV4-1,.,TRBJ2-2,TGCGCCAGCAGCCCCTTAACAGGGAACGGGGAGCTGTTTTTT,CASSPLTGNGELFF
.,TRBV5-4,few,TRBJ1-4,TGTGCCAGCAGCCTCCAGGGTAAGAAGGAAAAACTGTTTTTT,CASSLQGKKEKLFF
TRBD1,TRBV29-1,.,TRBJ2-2,TGCAGCGTTGTAAGGACAGGGAGCACCGGGGAGCTGTTTTTT,CSVVRTGSTGELFF
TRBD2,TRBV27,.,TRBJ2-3,TGTGCCAGCAGTTTATTAGGACTAGATTTCGCAGATACGCAGTATTTT,CASSLLGLDFADTQYF
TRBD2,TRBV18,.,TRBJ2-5,TGTGCCAGCTCACCAACGGGAGGGACCCAAGAGACCCAGTACTTC,CASSPTGGTQETQYF
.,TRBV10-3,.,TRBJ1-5,TGTGCCATCAGTGAAATGGGTGGGCCTGGAAGCAATCAGCCCCAGCATTTT,CAISEMGGPGSNQPQHF
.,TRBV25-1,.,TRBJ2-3,TGTGCCAGCAGTGAGAACCCAGGGGATACGCAGTATTTT,CASSENPGDTQYF
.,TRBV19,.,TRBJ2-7,TGTGCCAGTAGTACCGGGACAAGTGACTACGAGCAGTACTTC,CASSTGTSDYEQYF
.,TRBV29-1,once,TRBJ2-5,TGCAGCGTTGAAGGGGGGGTAGAGACCCAGTACTTC,CSVEGGVETQYF
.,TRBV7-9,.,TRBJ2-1,TGTGCCAGCAGCTTAGTTCTTACCTTACAGGGAGCAAATGAGCAGTTCTTC,CASSLVLTLQGANEQFF
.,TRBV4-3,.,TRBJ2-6,TGCGCCAGCAGCCCCTCTGGGGCCAACGTCCTGACTTTC,CASSPSGANVLTF
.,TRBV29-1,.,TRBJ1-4,TGCAGCGTTCTCACCGGTCTTAATGAAAAACTGTTTTTT,CSVLTGLNEKLFF
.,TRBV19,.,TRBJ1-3,TGTGCCAGTATGGTGGCTTTCTCTGGAAACACCATATATTTT,CASMVAFSGNTIYF
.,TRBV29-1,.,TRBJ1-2,TGCAGCGTGAAGGGGCTTATAGGCTATGGCTACACCTTC,CSVKGLIGYGYTF
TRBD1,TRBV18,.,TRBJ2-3,TGTGCCAGCTCACCCCTGGACAGGGCGGGAGATACGCAGTATTTT,CASSPLDRAGDTQYF
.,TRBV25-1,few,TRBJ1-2,TGTGCCAGCAGTGGGGGCCACCTCTATGGCTACACCTTC,CASSGGHLYGYTF
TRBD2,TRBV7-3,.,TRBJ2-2,TGTGCCAGCAGCCCGACCGGGACTAGCGGGGTCACCGGGGAGCTGTTTTTT,CASSPTGTSGVTGELFF
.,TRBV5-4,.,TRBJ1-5,TGTGCCAGCAGCTTGGAGCAGGGTCAGCCCCAGCATTTT,CASSLEQGQPQHF
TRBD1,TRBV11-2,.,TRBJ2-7,TGTGCCAGCAGCTCCCTCGGACAGGTCTACGAGCAGTACTTC,CASSSLGQVYEQYF
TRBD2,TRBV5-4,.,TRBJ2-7,TGTGCCAGCAGCGTGGGACTAGCGGGAGGGGAGCAGTACTTC,CASSVGLAGGEQYF
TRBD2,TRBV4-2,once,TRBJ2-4,TGTGCCAGCAGCCAAGATTCGCAGGCCGGCGGGGGGGTCATTCAGTACTTC,CASSQDSQAGGGVIQYF